A few counts support the clone carrying this T cell receptor beta chain. The antigen is undetermined. Sample-barcoded 5' priming and a J-beta primer mix drove a second PCR of roughly 7 to 11 cycles. The yield of each sample was at least 2.5 million CDR3-containing paired-end reads. TCRdb re-called the 5' RACE reads through MiXCR, storing one row per CDR3 protein. The sample has about 730,000 distinct CDR3 sequences, around 46% seen once. Trimming took 11 bases from V and 2 from J, leaving 13 bases between them. This CDR3 spans 13 amino acids. In germline, CDR1 is SNHLY, CDR2 FYNNEI. This sample is part of a study of blood T cells in healthy people across ages. In the study overall: The template switching approach captured approximately one barcoded beta molecule for every two T cells. Whole-study results and caveats: Significant beta diversity loss was already apparent by age approximately 42, declining roughly linearly.

PBMCs, at least 6.5 million per sample, were isolated. The clonotype comes from a woman in her fifties or sixties in good health. The sequenced material came from blood. The chain uses TRBV2 and TRBJ2-1, with TRBD2 as a possible D gene (6 bases). The CDR3 is CAARVAAYNEQFF. In DNA form, the CDR3 reads TGTGCCGCGAGGGTAGCGGCCTACAATGAGCAGTTCTTC.